This TCR beta chain was documented in a study of blood T cell repertoires in COVID-19 (TCRdb year 2020). For context, the study as a whole: Samples covering the acute and convalescent phases of COVID-19 were provided by collaborators in the United States, Italy and Spain. Samples came from the ongoing ImmuneRACE study (first 160 participants) plus 1,254 subjects from 6 global collaborators. The repertoires were made available in a free public database intended to serve as a resource for research on the immune response to SARS-CoV-2. Where available, HLA class I and class II types were obtained from metadata supplied by the sample provider rather than from assay-based typing. The material from the prospective study consisted of cDNA or gDNA derived from T cells, B-cell-depleted T cells, or PBMCs. Subjects who had been exposed to COVID-19, were actively infected with it, or had recovered from it provided the deeply sampled blood TCRbeta repertoires that made up the dataset. Sample metadata almost always included a de-identified subject ID, COVID-19 status, age in years and sex.

In Seattle, one collaborating source enrolled patients while the infection was active and tracked those patients longitudinally over the course of disease. Each collaborating institution followed its own protocols to collect whole blood in K2EDTA tubes. For TCRbeta analysis, collaborators shipped samples as frozen whole blood, isolated PBMCs, or DNA extracted from either of those sample types. Worth noting for this clone: This clone's antigen is unknown. Base-call qualities are not available, and no considerably larger clone is one nucleotide away.

TCRbeta CDR3 regions were amplified from genomic DNA by means of the immunoSEQ Assay, a bias-controlled multiplex PCR. From the authors' description of their analysis: The number of nucleated cells in each sample was estimated from the amplification of reference gene primers within the assay. Sequence reads were collapsed and filtered to measure the absolute abundance of every unique TCRbeta CDR3 rearrangement. For each sample, productive Simpson clonality was calculated as the square root of Simpson's diversity index over productive rearrangements. This immuneACCESS table, as held by TCRdb, lists in-frame sequences with V and J called but not all clones. Of the missing ones, under half trace to an unresolved V gene in checked studies; the others have no known cause. That table is the source of V, J and clone size, and D and trimming were worked out from the DNA. This sample holds some 160,000 clones; about 82% were observed only once. The ten largest clones represent around 8.9% of the sample.

Study-wide findings and limitations: The quantity of clinical and demographic metadata differed by source and by participant and was supplied without curation.

Trimming removed 2 bases from V and 5 bases from J; the gene matches leave 7 bases unexplained. The CDR1 and CDR2 encoded by the germline V gene are MNHNS and SASEGT. Inclusive of the bounding cysteine and phenylalanine, the CDR3 is 16 residues long. The retained sequence is limited to the CDR3, 48 bases, with the frame set at the first base. The sample comprised peripheral blood. The clonotype was recovered from a woman of 80 years or more with COVID-19, enrolled during active disease. The chain joins TRBV6-1 to TRBJ1-2, and 11 bases in between align with TRBD1. The CDR3 here reads CASSERVGDRGYGYTF. The DNA reads as follows: TGTGCCAGCAGTGAACGGGTTGGGGACAGGGGGTATGGCTACACCTTC.